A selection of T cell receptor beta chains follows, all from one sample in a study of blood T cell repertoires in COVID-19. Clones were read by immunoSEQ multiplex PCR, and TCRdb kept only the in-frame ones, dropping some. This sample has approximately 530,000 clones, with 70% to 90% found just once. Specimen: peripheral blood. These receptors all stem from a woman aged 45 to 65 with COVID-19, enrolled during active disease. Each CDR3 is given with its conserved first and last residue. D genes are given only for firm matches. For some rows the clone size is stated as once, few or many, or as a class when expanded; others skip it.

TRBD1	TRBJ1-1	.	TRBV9	CASSIRTGLRVVDTEAFF	TGTGCCAGCAGCATCAGGACAGGGCTGAGAGTGGTAGACACTGAAGCTTTCTTT
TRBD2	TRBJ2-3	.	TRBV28	CASSTGTSGNTDTQYF	TGTGCCAGCAGTACCGGGACTAGCGGAAACACAGATACGCAGTATTTT
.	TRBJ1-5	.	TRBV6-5	CASRVTRGGPEPQHF	TGTGCCAGCAGAGTTACGCGGGGGGGCCCAGAGCCCCAGCATTTT
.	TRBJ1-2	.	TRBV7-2	CASSLVGVSGFQSGYTF	TGTGCCAGCAGCTTAGTAGGAGTATCGGGGTTCCAGAGTGGCTACACCTTC
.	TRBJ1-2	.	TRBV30	CAWSVIAGQGYTF	TGTGCCTGGAGTGTAATTGCAGGTCAAGGCTACACCTTC
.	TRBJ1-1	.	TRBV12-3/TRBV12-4	CASRATVNTEAFF	TGTGCCAGCAGAGCTACAGTGAACACTGAAGCTTTCTTT
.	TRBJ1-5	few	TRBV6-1	CASSEALSGQPHSISNQPQHF	TGTGCCAGCAGTGAAGCCTTGAGTGGACAGCCTCATAGCATTAGCAATCAGCCCCAGCATTTT
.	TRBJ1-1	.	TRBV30	CAWSVRHLPNTEAFF	TGTGCCTGGAGTGTACGCCACTTACCGAACACTGAAGCTTTCTTT
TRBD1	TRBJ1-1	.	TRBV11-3	CASSPTGVRGTEAFF	TGTGCCAGCAGCCCGACAGGGGTGAGGGGCACTGAAGCTTTCTTT
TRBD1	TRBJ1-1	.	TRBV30	CAWGQGWTEAFF	TGTGCCTGGGGACAGGGGTGGACTGAAGCTTTCTTT
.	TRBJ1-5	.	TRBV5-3	CAPRPDRSNQPQHF	TGTGCCCCTCGCCCAGACAGGAGCAATCAGCCCCAGCATTTT
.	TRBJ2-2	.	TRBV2	CASSVGSDTGELFF	TGTGCCAGCAGTGTAGGTAGCGACACCGGGGAGCTGTTTTTT
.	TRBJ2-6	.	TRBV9	CASSPFPELDYFSGANVLTF	TGTGCCAGCAGCCCATTTCCGGAACTAGACTACTTCTCTGGGGCCAACGTCCTGACTTTC
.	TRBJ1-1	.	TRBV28	CASSFGPNEAFF	TGTGCCAGCAGTTTTGGGCCGAATGAAGCTTTCTTT
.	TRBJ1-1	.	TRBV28	CASSPGGGIQAFF	TGTGCCAGCAGTCCGGGGGGGGGCATACAAGCTTTCTTT
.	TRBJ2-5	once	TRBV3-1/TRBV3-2	CASSHTNRGGLGETQYF	TGTGCCAGCAGCCACACCAATAGGGGGGGTCTGGGAGAGACCCAGTACTTC
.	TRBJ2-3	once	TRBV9	CASSVDYRLRSTDTQYF	TGTGCCAGCAGCGTAGATTATCGATTGCGGAGCACAGATACGCAGTATTTT
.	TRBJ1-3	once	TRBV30	CAWSANPGDTIYF	TGTGCCTGGAGTGCTAACCCGGGGGACACCATATATTTT
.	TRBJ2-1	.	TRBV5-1	CASSLEPQGGEQFF	TGCGCCAGCAGCTTGGAGCCGCAGGGCGGTGAGCAGTTCTTC
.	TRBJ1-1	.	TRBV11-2	CASSFGGTAEAFF	TGTGCCAGCAGCTTCGGAGGAACGGCTGAAGCTTTCTTT
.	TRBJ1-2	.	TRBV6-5	CASGGLGVYGYTF	TGTGCCAGCGGAGGGCTCGGGGTTTATGGCTACACCTTC
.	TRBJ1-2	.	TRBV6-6	CASSNDGVNYGYTF	TGTGCCAGCAGCAACGACGGAGTTAACTATGGCTACACCTTC
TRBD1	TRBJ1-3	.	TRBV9	CASSALDRRNTIYF	TGTGCCAGCAGCGCCCTGGACAGGCGGAACACCATATATTTT
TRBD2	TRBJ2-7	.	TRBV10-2	CASSVASGGTSSYEQYF	TGCGCCAGCAGTGTCGCAAGCGGGGGAACTAGCTCCTACGAGCAGTACTTC